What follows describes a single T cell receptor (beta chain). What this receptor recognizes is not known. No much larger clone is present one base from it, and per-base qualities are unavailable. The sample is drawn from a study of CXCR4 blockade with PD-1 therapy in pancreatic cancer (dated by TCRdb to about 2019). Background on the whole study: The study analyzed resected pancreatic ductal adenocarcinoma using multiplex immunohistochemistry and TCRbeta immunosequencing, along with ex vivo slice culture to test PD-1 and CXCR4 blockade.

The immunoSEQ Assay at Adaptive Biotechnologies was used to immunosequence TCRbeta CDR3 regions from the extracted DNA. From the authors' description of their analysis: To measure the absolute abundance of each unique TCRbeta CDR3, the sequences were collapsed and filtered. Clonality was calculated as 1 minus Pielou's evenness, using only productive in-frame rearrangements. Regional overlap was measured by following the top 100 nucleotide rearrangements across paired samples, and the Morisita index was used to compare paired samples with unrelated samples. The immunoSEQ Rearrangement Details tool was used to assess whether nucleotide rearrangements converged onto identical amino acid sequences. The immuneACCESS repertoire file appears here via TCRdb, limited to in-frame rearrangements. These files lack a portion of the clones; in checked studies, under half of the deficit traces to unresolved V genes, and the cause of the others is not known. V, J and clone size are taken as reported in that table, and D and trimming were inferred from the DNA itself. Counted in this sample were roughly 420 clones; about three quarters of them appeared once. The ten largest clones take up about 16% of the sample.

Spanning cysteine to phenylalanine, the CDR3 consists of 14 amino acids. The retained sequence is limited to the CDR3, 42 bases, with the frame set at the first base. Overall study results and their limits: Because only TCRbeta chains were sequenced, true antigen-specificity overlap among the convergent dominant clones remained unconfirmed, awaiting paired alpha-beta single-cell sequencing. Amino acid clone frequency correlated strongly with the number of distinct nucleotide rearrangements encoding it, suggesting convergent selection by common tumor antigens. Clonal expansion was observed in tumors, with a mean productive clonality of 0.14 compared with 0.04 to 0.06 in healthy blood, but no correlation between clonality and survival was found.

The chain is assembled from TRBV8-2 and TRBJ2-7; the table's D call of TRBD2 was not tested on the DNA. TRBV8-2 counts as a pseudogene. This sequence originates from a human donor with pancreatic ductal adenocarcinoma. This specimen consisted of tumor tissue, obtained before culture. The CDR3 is CASSLSYLSYEQYF. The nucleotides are TGTGCCAGCAGTCTGAGCTACCTTTCCTACGAGCAGTACTTC.